The T cell receptor beta chain under discussion was sequenced for a study of blood T cell repertoires in COVID-19 (dated by TCRdb to the early 2020s). General notes on the study: The collaborator samples originated in the United States, Italy and Spain and spanned the acute and convalescent phases of COVID-19. Subjects who had been exposed to COVID-19, were actively infected with it, or had recovered from it provided the deeply sampled blood TCRbeta repertoires that made up the dataset. Samples were obtained from the ongoing ImmuneRACE study (first 160 participants) and from about 1,300 subjects provided by 6 global collaborators. The sample metadata nearly always contained a de-identified subject ID, COVID-19 status, age in years and sex. The prospective study material was composed of cDNA or gDNA derived from T cells, B-cell-depleted T cells, or PBMCs. The repertoires were released in a freely available public database intended as a resource for research on the immune response to SARS-CoV-2. Where available, HLA class I and class II types were taken from metadata supplied by the sample provider and were not determined by assay-based typing.

From the cysteine through the phenylalanine, the CDR3 covers 14 amino acids. Only the CDR3 portion is preserved as DNA: 42 bases, with reading frame beginning at the first base. The germline V gene supplies CDR1 SGHRS and CDR2 YFSETQ. V sheds 4 bases and J sheds 1 base, leaving 11 bases between their ends. Points on this clone: Its cognate antigen has yet to be identified. One base away there is no much larger clone; base qualities are not given.

Study-wide conclusions, independent of this receptor: How much clinical and demographic metadata was included differed by source and by participant, and the metadata was provided uncurated.

The collaborating institutions used their own protocols to collect whole blood in K2EDTA tubes. For TCRbeta analysis, collaborators shipped samples in one of three forms: frozen whole blood, isolated PBMCs, or DNA extracted from either of those sample types. TCRbeta CDR3 regions were amplified from genomic DNA by means of the immunoSEQ Assay, a bias-controlled multiplex PCR. In the paper's pipeline: Within the assay, amplification of reference gene primers was used to estimate how many nucleated cells each sample contained. To quantify the absolute abundance of each unique TCRbeta CDR3 rearrangement, sequence reads were collapsed and filtered. For each sample, productive Simpson clonality was calculated as the square root of Simpson's diversity index across productive rearrangements. Drawn from immuneACCESS, this table holds only the in-frame rearrangements with V and J called that TCRdb kept. Clones are partly lost; checked studies trace under half to an unresolved V gene and leave the rest unexplained. V, J and clone size were drawn from that table, and D and trimming were deduced from the DNA. A total of 80,000 to 100,000 clones appear in this sample, around 90% of them only once. The top ten clonotypes cover about 1.8% of the sample.

The material sequenced was peripheral blood. This sequence originates from a human donor with active COVID-19. The donor label of this sample is uncertain. The sequence links TRBV5-1 to TRBJ2-5; TRBD2 might be the D gene, on 6 matching bases. In nucleotides, the sequence is TGCGCCAGCAGCCGATCGCGGGGCCAAGAGACCCAGTACTTC. Translated, it reads CASSRSRGQETQYF.